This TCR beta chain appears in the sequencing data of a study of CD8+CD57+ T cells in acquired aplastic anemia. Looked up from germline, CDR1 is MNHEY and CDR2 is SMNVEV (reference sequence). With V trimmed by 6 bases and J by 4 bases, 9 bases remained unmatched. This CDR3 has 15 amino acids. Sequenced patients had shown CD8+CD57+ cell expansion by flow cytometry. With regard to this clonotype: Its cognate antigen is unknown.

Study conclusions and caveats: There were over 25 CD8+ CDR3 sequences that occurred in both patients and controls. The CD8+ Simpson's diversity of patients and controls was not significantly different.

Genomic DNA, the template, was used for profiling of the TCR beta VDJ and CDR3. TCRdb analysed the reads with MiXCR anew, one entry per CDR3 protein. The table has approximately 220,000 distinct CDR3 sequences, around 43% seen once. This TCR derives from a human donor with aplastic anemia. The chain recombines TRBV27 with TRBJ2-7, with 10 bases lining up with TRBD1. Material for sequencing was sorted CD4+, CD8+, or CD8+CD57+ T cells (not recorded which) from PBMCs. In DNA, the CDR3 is TGTGCCAGCAGCCTTTCCGGGACAGGGGTTTACGAGCAGTACTTC. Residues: CASSLSGTGVYEQYF.